This T cell receptor (beta chain) was captured by sequencing in a study of blood T cell repertoires in COVID-19. The overall study: Collection of acute and convalescent COVID-19 samples took place in the United States, Italy and Spain. T cells, B-cell-depleted T cells, or PBMCs supplied cDNA or gDNA.

Germline V gene data show CDR1 as KGHSH and CDR2 as LQKENI. V was trimmed by 3 bases and J by 4 bases, leaving 11 bases between them. This CDR3 comprises 14 residues. Original methodology: Amplified reference gene primers provided the basis for estimating nucleated cell counts. The method was immunoSEQ multiplex PCR; TCRdb's version includes in-frame clones alone and lacks a portion of them. That table furnishes V, J and clone size, whereas the DNA furnished D and trimming. This table holds roughly 150,000 clones, approximately 80% found once. This chain links TRBV18 with TRBJ2-3; D is perhaps TRBD1 (5 bases). The TCR originated in a man aged 55-75 years with acute or convalescent COVID-19. Sequencing was carried out using peripheral blood. The CDR3 bases are TGTGCCAGCTCACCCTCCTCCAGGGCAGATACGCAGTATTTT. Translating it yields CASSPSSRADTQYF. The variable domain in full, completed from reference TRBV18 and TRBJ2-3, reads NAGVMQNPRHLVRRRGQEARLRCSPMKGHSHVYWYRQLPEEGLKFMVYLQKENIIDESGMPKERFSAEFPKEGPSILRIQQVVRGDSAAYFCASSPSSRADTQYFGPGTRLTVL.